This T cell receptor beta chain was identified during a study of type 1 regulatory T cells. At the level of the study: An in vitro protocol generated T-allo10, a Tr1-enriched, alloantigen-specific CD4 T cell product.

TCRdb independently ran MiXCR on the reads; one entry per CDR3 protein. The sample carries around 69,000 distinct CDR3 sequences, about 69% recorded once. This CDR3 has 14 amino acids. Germline-derived CDR1 and CDR2 are LGHDT and YNNKEL (reference sequence). V lost 5 bases, J lost 2 bases, and 13 bases lay in between. Comments on this clonotype: What it binds is unknown.

Graft donor-derived T-allo10 cells were described as host-alloantigen-specific, anergic, and alloantigen-specifically suppressive. The receptor was derived from a human donor in good health. Source material: cultured T cells, either the whole culture or a sorted T cell fraction (not recorded which). The subset is: Tr1-enriched cell product generated in vitro against host alloantigens. V is TRBV3-1 and J is TRBJ2-7; D is undetermined. DNA for the CDR3: TGTGCCAGCAGCTCAACTGACATACCCTACGAGCAGTACTTC. Amino acid sequence: CASSSTDIPYEQYF.